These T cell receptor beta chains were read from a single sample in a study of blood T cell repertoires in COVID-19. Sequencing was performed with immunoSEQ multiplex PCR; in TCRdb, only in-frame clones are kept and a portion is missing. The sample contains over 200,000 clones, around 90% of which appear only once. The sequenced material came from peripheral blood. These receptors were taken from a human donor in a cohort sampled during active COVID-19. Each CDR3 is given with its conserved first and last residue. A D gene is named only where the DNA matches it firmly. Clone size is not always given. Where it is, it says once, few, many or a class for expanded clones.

CDR3 DNA: TGTGCCAGCTCACCAATTCCCCGGGGTGCAACTAATGAAAAACTGTTTTTT
CDR3 protein: CASSPIPRGATNEKLFF
clone size: few
D gene: -
V gene: TRBV18
J gene: TRBJ1-4

CDR3 DNA: TGCGCCAGCAGCCAAGAAATACTAGCGGGCTACGAGCAGTACTTC
CDR3 protein: CASSQEILAGYEQYF
clone size: -
D gene: TRBD2
V gene: TRBV4-3
J gene: TRBJ2-7

CDR3 DNA: TGTGCCAGCAGCTTGCCCCTCGCGAACGAGCAGTACTTC
CDR3 protein: CASSLPLANEQYF
clone size: few
D gene: -
V gene: TRBV5-6
J gene: TRBJ2-7

CDR3 DNA: TGTGCCAGCAGCTTGGGGGGAGGAATTGAAGCTTTCTTT
CDR3 protein: CASSLGGGIEAFF
clone size: -
D gene: -
V gene: TRBV7-2
J gene: TRBJ1-1

CDR3 DNA: TGTGCCAGTAGTACCGCCGGATCGTCAGGGGGTGTACAGTACTTC
CDR3 protein: CASSTAGSSGGVQYF
clone size: -
D gene: TRBD1
V gene: TRBV19
J gene: TRBJ2-7

CDR3 DNA: TGCGCCAGCAGCCCTGCGGCAGGGGCGCCTGCCTACGAGCAGTACTTC
CDR3 protein: CASSPAAGAPAYEQYF
clone size: -
D gene: -
V gene: TRBV4-3
J gene: TRBJ2-7

CDR3 DNA: TGCGCCAGCAGCCACCCACCGGGACTAGTGGTTTACGAGCAGTACTTC
CDR3 protein: CASSHPPGLVVYEQYF
clone size: -
D gene: TRBD2
V gene: TRBV4-1
J gene: TRBJ2-7

CDR3 DNA: TGTGCCAGCAGCTTAATGGGCGGGGGTGAGGTAGGCGGCTACACCTTC
CDR3 protein: CASSLMGGGEVGGYTF
clone size: once
D gene: -
V gene: TRBV7-3
J gene: TRBJ1-2

CDR3 DNA: TGCAGTGCTTTACAGGGTCACGAGCAGTACTTC
CDR3 protein: CSALQGHEQYF
clone size: -
D gene: -
V gene: TRBV20-1
J gene: TRBJ2-7

CDR3 DNA: TGCGCCAGCAGCCAAGTAGTAGGAGGGGGGGGGTACCAAGAGACCCAGTACTTC
CDR3 protein: CASSQVVGGGGYQETQYF
clone size: -
D gene: -
V gene: TRBV4-1
J gene: TRBJ2-5

CDR3 DNA: TGTGCCAGCAGCGTAGAACGGGAGGTTGCGACCCAGTACTTC
CDR3 protein: CASSVEREVATQYF
clone size: -
D gene: TRBD2
V gene: TRBV9
J gene: TRBJ2-5

CDR3 DNA: TGTGCCAGCAGAGCAGGGGGGATGAACACTGAAGCTTTCTTT
CDR3 protein: CASRAGGMNTEAFF
clone size: -
D gene: TRBD1
V gene: TRBV7-9
J gene: TRBJ1-1

CDR3 DNA: TGTGCCAGCAGTCAAGGCACAGCCCTTTACTCTGGAAACACCATATATTTT
CDR3 protein: CASSQGTALYSGNTIYF
clone size: -
D gene: -
V gene: TRBV7-9
J gene: TRBJ1-3

CDR3 DNA: TGTGCCATCAGTGGAGATGGACGGGGAGGGGAGACCCAGTACTTC
CDR3 protein: CAISGDGRGGETQYF
clone size: once
D gene: TRBD2
V gene: TRBV10-3
J gene: TRBJ2-5

CDR3 DNA: TGCAGCGTGGGACAGGGCACTGAAGCTTTCTTT
CDR3 protein: CSVGQGTEAFF
clone size: many
D gene: TRBD1
V gene: TRBV29-1
J gene: TRBJ1-1

CDR3 DNA: TGTGCCAGCAGCCAAGATTTGGGCAGGTCAGGTGACGAGCAGTACTTC
CDR3 protein: CASSQDLGRSGDEQYF
clone size: -
D gene: -
V gene: TRBV4-2
J gene: TRBJ2-7

CDR3 DNA: TGTGCCAGCAGCCTTCAGGAGGGCTATGGCTACACCTTC
CDR3 protein: CASSLQEGYGYTF
clone size: -
D gene: -
V gene: TRBV7-9
J gene: TRBJ1-2

CDR3 DNA: TGTGCCACCAGCCGGGACACGGATACCTACGAGCAGTACTTC
CDR3 protein: CATSRDTDTYEQYF
clone size: once
D gene: -
V gene: TRBV15
J gene: TRBJ2-7

CDR3 DNA: TGTGCCAGCAGAGACTTGGCGGGAGGGACCTACGAGCAGTACTTC
CDR3 protein: CASRDLAGGTYEQYF
clone size: -
D gene: TRBD2
V gene: TRBV6-5
J gene: TRBJ2-7

CDR3 DNA: TGTGCCAGCAGCTTAGCAGGGTTGGGAGTCGGGGAGCTGTTTTTT
CDR3 protein: CASSLAGLGVGELFF
clone size: -
D gene: -
V gene: TRBV7-7
J gene: TRBJ2-2

CDR3 DNA: TGCGCCAGCAGCTTGAGCAGGGGGCGTACTGAAGCTTTCTTT
CDR3 protein: CASSLSRGRTEAFF
clone size: -
D gene: TRBD1
V gene: TRBV5-1
J gene: TRBJ1-1

CDR3 DNA: TGCGCCAGCAGCTACGGCGGGGAGCTGTTTTTT
CDR3 protein: CASSYGGELFF
clone size: once
D gene: -
V gene: TRBV5-1
J gene: TRBJ2-2

CDR3 DNA: TGTGCCAGCAGTGTGACAGGGCCCTTAGGGAACTATGGCTACACCTTC
CDR3 protein: CASSVTGPLGNYGYTF
clone size: -
D gene: TRBD1
V gene: TRBV27
J gene: TRBJ1-2

CDR3 DNA: TGTGCCAGCAGCTTAGTGTCGACAGGGGTGACCGGGGAGCTGTTTTTT
CDR3 protein: CASSLVSTGVTGELFF
clone size: few
D gene: TRBD1
V gene: TRBV7-2
J gene: TRBJ2-2

CDR3 DNA: TGTGCCAGCAGTGAATCGTGGCACGGAAGGGGGACTGAAGCTTTCTTT
CDR3 protein: CASSESWHGRGTEAFF
clone size: -
D gene: -
V gene: TRBV6-1
J gene: TRBJ1-1

CDR3 DNA: TGTGCCAGCAGCCCATACAGGTTACTCAATTCACCCCTCCACTTT
CDR3 protein: CASSPYRLLNSPLHF
clone size: -
D gene: -
V gene: TRBV7-2
J gene: TRBJ1-6

CDR3 DNA: TGTGCCAGCAGTCAAGCAGGGGGCGGGTTTGACTATGGCTACACCTTC
CDR3 protein: CASSQAGGGFDYGYTF
clone size: -
D gene: TRBD1
V gene: TRBV5-6
J gene: TRBJ1-2

CDR3 DNA: TGTGCCAGCACCGTTTCGCGAGGAAGGGGGTCCCAAGAAAAACTGTTTTTT
CDR3 protein: CASTVSRGRGSQEKLFF
clone size: -
D gene: -
V gene: TRBV25-1
J gene: TRBJ1-4

CDR3 DNA: TGTGCCACCCGGACAGCCTACGAGCAGTACTTC
CDR3 protein: CATRTAYEQYF
clone size: -
D gene: -
V gene: TRBV19
J gene: TRBJ2-7

CDR3 DNA: TGTGCCAGCAGCTTAACGGGCGGGGATTCGGGGGAGCTGTTTTTT
CDR3 protein: CASSLTGGDSGELFF
clone size: -
D gene: -
V gene: TRBV7-3
J gene: TRBJ2-2

CDR3 DNA: TGCAGCGTTGAAGATTACAGGGACTCCTACGAGCAGTACTTC
CDR3 protein: CSVEDYRDSYEQYF
clone size: -
D gene: -
V gene: TRBV29-1
J gene: TRBJ2-7

CDR3 DNA: TGTGCCAGCAGCTTAGGTGCTAGCGGTACATATTACTACGAGCAGTACTTC
CDR3 protein: CASSLGASGTYYYEQYF
clone size: -
D gene: TRBD2
V gene: TRBV7-2
J gene: TRBJ2-7

CDR3 DNA: TGTGCCAGCAGCTTAAGTAGTGGCTACGAGCAGTACTTC
CDR3 protein: CASSLSSGYEQYF
clone size: few
D gene: -
V gene: TRBV7-2
J gene: TRBJ2-7

CDR3 DNA: TGTGCCAGCAGCTCCACAAATCAGCCCCAGCATTTT
CDR3 protein: CASSSTNQPQHF
clone size: -
D gene: -
V gene: TRBV6-5
J gene: TRBJ1-5